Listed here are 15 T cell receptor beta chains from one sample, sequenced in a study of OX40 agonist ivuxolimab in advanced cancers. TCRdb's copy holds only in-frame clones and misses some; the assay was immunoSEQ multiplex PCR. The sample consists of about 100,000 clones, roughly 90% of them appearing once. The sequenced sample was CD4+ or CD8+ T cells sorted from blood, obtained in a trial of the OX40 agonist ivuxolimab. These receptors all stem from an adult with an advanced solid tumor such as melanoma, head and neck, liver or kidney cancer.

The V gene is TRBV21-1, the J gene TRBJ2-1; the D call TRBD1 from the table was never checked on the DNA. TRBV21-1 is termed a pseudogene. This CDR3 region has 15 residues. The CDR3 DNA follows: TGTGCCAGCCTTTCTTTCTGCAGCTCCTACAATGAGCAGTTCTTC. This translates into CASLSFCSSYNEQFF.

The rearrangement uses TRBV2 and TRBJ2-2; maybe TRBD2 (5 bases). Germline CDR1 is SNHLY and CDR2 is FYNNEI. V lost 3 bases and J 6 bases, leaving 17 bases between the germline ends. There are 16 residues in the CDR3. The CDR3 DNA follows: TGTGCCAGCAGTGACTTTGGATCAAGGCGGGCCGGGGAGCTGTTTTTT. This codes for CASSDFGSRRAGELFF.

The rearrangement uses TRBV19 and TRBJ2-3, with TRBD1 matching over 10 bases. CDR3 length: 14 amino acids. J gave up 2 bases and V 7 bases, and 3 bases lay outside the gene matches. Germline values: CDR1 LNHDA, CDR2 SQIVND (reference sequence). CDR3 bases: TGTGCCAGTACCGGGACAGGGGCCACAGATACGCAGTATTTT. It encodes CASTGTGATDTQYF.

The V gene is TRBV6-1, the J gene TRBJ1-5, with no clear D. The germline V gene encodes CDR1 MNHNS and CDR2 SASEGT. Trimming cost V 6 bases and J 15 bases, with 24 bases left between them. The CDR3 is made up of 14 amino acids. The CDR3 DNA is TGTGCCAGCAGGGCAACTTCCGGGCTCGTTTCACCGCATTTT. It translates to CASRATSGLVSPHF.

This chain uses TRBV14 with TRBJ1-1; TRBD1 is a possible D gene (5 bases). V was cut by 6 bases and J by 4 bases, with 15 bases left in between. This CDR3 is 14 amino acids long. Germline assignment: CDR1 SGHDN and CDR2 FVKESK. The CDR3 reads CASRDQGVGTEAFF. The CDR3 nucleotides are TGTGCCAGCAGGGACCAGGGAGTCGGCACTGAAGCTTTCTTT.

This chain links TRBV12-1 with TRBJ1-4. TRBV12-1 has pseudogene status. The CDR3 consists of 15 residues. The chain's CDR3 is CASSPWVATNEKLFF. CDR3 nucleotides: TGTGCCAGCAGCCCCTGGGTCGCAACTAATGAAAAACTGTTTTTT.

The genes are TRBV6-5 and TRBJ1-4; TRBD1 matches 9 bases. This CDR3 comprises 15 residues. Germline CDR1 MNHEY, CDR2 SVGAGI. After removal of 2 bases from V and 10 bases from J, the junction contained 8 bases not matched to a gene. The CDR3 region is CASSYGGTGSSKLFF. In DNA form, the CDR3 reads TGTGCCAGCAGTTACGGGGGGACAGGGTCCTCAAAACTGTTTTTT.

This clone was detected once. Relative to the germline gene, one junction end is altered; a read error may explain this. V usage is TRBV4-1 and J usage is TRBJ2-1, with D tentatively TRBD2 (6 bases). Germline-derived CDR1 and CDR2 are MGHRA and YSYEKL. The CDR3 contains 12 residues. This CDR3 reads CASSPDYDEQFF. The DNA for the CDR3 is TGCGCCAGCAGCCCGGACTACGATGAGCAGTTCTTC.

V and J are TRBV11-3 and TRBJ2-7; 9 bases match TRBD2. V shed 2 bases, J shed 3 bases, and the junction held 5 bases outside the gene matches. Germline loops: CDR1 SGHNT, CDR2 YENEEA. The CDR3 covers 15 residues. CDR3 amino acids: CASSLSAGGHYEQYF. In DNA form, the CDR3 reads TGTGCCAGCAGCTTATCGGCGGGAGGGCACTACGAGCAGTACTTC.

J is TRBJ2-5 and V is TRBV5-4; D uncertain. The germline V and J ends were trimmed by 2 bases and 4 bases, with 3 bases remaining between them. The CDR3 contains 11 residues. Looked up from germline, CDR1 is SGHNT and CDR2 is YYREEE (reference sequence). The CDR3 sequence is CASSFRETQYF. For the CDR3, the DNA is TGTGCCAGCAGCTTTCGAGAGACCCAGTACTTC.

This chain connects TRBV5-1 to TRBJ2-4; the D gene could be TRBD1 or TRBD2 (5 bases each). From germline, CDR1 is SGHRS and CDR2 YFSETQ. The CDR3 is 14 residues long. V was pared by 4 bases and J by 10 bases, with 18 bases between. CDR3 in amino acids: CASSPAVGWGIQYF. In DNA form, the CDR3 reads TGCGCCAGCAGCCCGGCGGTGGGCTGGGGGATTCAGTACTTC.

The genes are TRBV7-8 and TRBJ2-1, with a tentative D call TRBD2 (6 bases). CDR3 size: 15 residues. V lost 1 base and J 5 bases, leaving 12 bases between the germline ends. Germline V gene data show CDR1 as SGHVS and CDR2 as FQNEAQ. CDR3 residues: CASSLGAGGNNEQFF. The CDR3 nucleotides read TGTGCCAGCAGCTTAGGTGCAGGAGGGAACAATGAGCAGTTCTTC.

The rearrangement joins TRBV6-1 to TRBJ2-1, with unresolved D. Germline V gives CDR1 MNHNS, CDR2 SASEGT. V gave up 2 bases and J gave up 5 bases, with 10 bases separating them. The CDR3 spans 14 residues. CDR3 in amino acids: CASSETPLDNEQFF. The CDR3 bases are TGTGCCAGCAGTGAAACACCCCTAGACAATGAGCAGTTCTTC.

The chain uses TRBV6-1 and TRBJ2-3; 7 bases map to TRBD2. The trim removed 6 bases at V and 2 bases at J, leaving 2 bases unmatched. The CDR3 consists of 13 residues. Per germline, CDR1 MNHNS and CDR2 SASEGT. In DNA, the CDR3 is TGTGCCAGCAGCCGGGACTACACAGATACGCAGTATTTT. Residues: CASSRDYTDTQYF.

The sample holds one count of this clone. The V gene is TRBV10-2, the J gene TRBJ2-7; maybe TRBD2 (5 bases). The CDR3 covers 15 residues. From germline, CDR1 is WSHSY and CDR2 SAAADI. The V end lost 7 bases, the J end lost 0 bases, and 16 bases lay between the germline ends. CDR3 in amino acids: CASIKTGGRSYEQYF. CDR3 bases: TGCGCCAGCATAAAGACTGGAGGACGCTCCTACGAGCAGTACTTC.